These 25 T cell receptor beta chains originate from one sample sequenced in a study of OX40 agonist ivuxolimab in advanced cancers. Clones were read by immunoSEQ multiplex PCR, and TCRdb kept only the in-frame ones, dropping some. The data contain roughly 64,000 clones, 84% of them seen just once; the ten biggest clones take up about 1.9%. The source material was CD4+ or CD8+ T cells sorted from blood, sampled in a trial of the OX40 agonist ivuxolimab. The receptor set was obtained from an adult with an advanced solid tumor such as melanoma, head and neck, liver or kidney cancer.

The chain uses TRBV6-5 and TRBJ2-7; D gene ambiguous. Trimming took off 0 bases at V and 7 bases at J, with 7 bases between the two ends. The CDR3 is 12 amino acids. Germline-derived CDR1 and CDR2 are MNHEY and SVGAGI. CDR3 bases: TGTGCCAGCAGTTACTCATCCGGGGAGCAGTACTTC. It codes for CASSYSSGEQYF.

The chain is built from TRBV29-1 and TRBJ1-1, with unresolved D. The germline V and J ends were trimmed by 6 bases and 7 bases, with 9 bases remaining between them. Germline values: CDR1 SQVTM, CDR2 ANQGSEA. The CDR3 is 10 residues long. CDR3 amino acids: CSVTDFEAFF. The CDR3 DNA sequence: TGCAGCGTGACGGATTTTGAAGCTTTCTTT.

The chain links TRBV10-2 to TRBJ2-5, with no clear D. This CDR3 contains 12 residues. The germline V gene encodes CDR1 WSHSY and CDR2 SAAADI. Trimming stripped 10 bases from V and 5 bases from J, with 14 bases between. CDR3 residues: CATSIASETQYF. CDR3 nucleotide sequence: TGCGCCACGTCCATAGCTTCGGAGACCCAGTACTTC.

The J gene is TRBJ2-2, the V gene TRBV6-5; 7 nucleotides align to TRBD1. The germline gives CDR1 MNHEY, CDR2 SVGAGI. CDR3 length: 14 amino acids. The V segment lost 6 bases and the J segment 5 bases; nucleotides outside the gene matches: 6. This chain's CDR3 is CASRSRGRTGELFF. The CDR3 region has the DNA TGTGCCAGCAGAAGTAGGGGGCGGACCGGGGAGCTGTTTTTT.

The rearrangement links TRBV9 to TRBJ2-7, with D uncertain. The germline CDR1 and CDR2 sequences are SGDLS and YYNGEE. The CDR3 contains 15 residues. V was trimmed by 5 bases and J by 3 bases, leaving 18 bases between them. The CDR3 nucleotides are TGTGCCAGCAGTCGTAACGCAAGGGTCGGCTACGAGCAGTACTTC. As protein: CASSRNARVGYEQYF. Supplemented by reference TRBV9 and TRBJ2-7, the full variable domain reads DSGVTQTPKHLITATGQRVTLRCSPRSGDLSVYWYQQSLDQGLQFLIQYYNGEERAKGNILERFSAQQFPDLHSELNLSSLELGDSALYFCASSRNARVGYEQYFGPGTRLTVT.

This clone was observed many times. The junction shows a germline mismatch at one end, possibly a read error. This chain joins TRBV2 and TRBJ2-5; 7 bases fit TRBD1. In germline, CDR1 is SNHLY, CDR2 FYNNEI. The CDR3 spans 13 residues. CDR3 in DNA: TGTGCCAGCAGTTGGGACAGCCAAGGGACCCAGTACTTC. Encoded protein: CASSWDSQGTQYF.

This clone was recorded once. The rearrangement links TRBV6-5 to TRBJ2-2, with D unresolved. The CDR3 loop spans 13 amino acids. The germline gives CDR1 MNHEY, CDR2 SVGAGI. The V and J ends lost 6 bases and 4 bases respectively, with 9 bases between them. CDR3 coding DNA: TGTGCCAGCAGACCCCGGAGCACCGGGGAGCTGTTTTTT. Translation: CASRPRSTGELFF.

CDR3 protein: CAISPGYNEQFF. The CDR3 bases are TGTGCCATCAGCCCTGGTTACAATGAGCAGTTCTTC. V and J are TRBV10-3 and TRBJ2-1, with D unresolved. The CDR3 covers 12 residues. CDR1 is ENHRY, CDR2 SYGVKD, per germline. The germline V and J ends were trimmed by 6 bases and 4 bases, with 7 bases remaining between them.

The rearrangement uses TRBV29-1 and TRBJ2-3; tentative D call: TRBD2 (7 bases). The CDR3 has 12 amino acids. CDR1 and CDR2 (germline): SQVTM, ANQGSEA. Trimming removed 6 bases from V and 8 bases from J, with 15 bases in between. The CDR3 region has the DNA TGCAGCGTGGGGGGGACAACGCCTACGCAGTATTTT. Protein sequence: CSVGGTTPTQYF.

For the CDR3, the DNA is TGTGCCAGCAGGGGCGGACGTCATGAGCAGTTCTTC. The encoded protein is CASRGGRHEQFF. This sequence joins TRBV6-5 and TRBJ2-1; the D is unclear. V shed 6 bases and J shed 8 bases, with 11 bases lying between them. Germline assignment: CDR1 MNHEY and CDR2 SVGAGI. The CDR3 is 12 residues long.

A few counts support this clone. J is TRBJ1-4 and V is TRBV19, with D perhaps TRBD1 (6 bases). The germline V gene has CDR1 LNHDA and CDR2 SQIVND (reference sequence). CDR3 length equals 15 residues. Trimming stripped 4 bases from V and 3 bases from J, with 12 bases between. Here the CDR3 DNA reads TGTGCCAGTAGTACTCAGGGGTCGGCTAATGAAAAACTGTTTTTT. It codes for CASSTQGSANEKLFF.

This chain connects TRBV6-1 to TRBJ2-5; 7 positions agree with TRBD2. Near its end, the DNA agrees better with TRBJ2-7, so the J call may be wrong. The germline V gene encodes CDR1 MNHNS and CDR2 SASEGT. The CDR3 extends over 14 amino acids. CDR3 region: CASSEASGDYEQYF. The CDR3 DNA reads as TGTGCCAGCAGTGAAGCCAGCGGGGATTACGAGCAGTACTTC.

The rearrangement uses TRBV28 and TRBJ2-3; D is unresolved. The CDR3 spans 13 residues. CDR1 is MDHEN and CDR2 is SYDVKM in the germline V gene. Deletions cut 5 bases from V and 3 bases from J, with 9 bases between. CDR3 loop: CASSPPFTDTQYF. The CDR3 nucleotides are TGTGCCAGCAGTCCACCGTTTACAGATACGCAGTATTTT.

In DNA, the CDR3 is TGTGCCAGCAGCTCCCTAGACGGAGTCAATAATGAAAAACTGTTTTTT. This gives the protein CASSSLDGVNNEKLFF. The chain carries TRBV7-8 and TRBJ1-4; D remains ambiguous. Trimming removed 4 bases at V and 4 bases at J, with 16 bases between. Germline V gives CDR1 SGHVS, CDR2 FQNEAQ. CDR3 length: 16 residues.

This rearrangement joins TRBV13 to TRBJ1-2; TRBD1 might be the D (6 bases). Per germline, CDR1 PRHDT and CDR2 FYEKMQ (reference sequence). V was shortened by 5 bases and J by 4 bases, with 23 bases between the two germline ends. This CDR3 comprises 17 residues. The CDR3 DNA reads as TGTGCCAGCAGCGAGAGGACAGCACAAGCAACGGCCTATGGCTACACCTTC. It encodes CASSERTAQATAYGYTF.

The chain has TRBV30 and TRBJ1-5; D is possibly TRBD1 (6 bases). The CDR3 contains 13 residues. V lost 6 bases and J 3 bases, leaving 12 bases between the germline ends. Germline V lookup: CDR1 GTSNPN, CDR2 SVGIG (reference sequence). The CDR3 nucleotides are TGTGCCTGCATGTGGGACAACAATCAGCCCCAGCATTTT. It encodes CACMWDNNQPQHF.

This chain uses TRBV6-6 with TRBJ1-4; D remains unclear. Germline V CDR1 and CDR2: MNHNY, SVGAGI (reference sequence). Trimming pared 10 bases from V and 8 bases from J, leaving 14 bases between. The CDR3 spans 12 residues. Written as DNA, the CDR3 is TGTGCCACGAGTCCTACGGGGGAAAAACTGTTTTTT. Translated: CATSPTGEKLFF.

The CDR3 protein is CASTQRGAGAPETQYF. CDR3 DNA sequence: TGTGCCAGCACCCAAAGGGGAGCGGGGGCCCCAGAGACCCAGTACTTC. V and J are TRBV21-1 and TRBJ2-5; the listed D gene, TRBD2, was not tested against the DNA. TRBV21-1 is given as a pseudogene. The CDR3 contains 16 residues.

This clone appeared once. The chain is built from TRBV30 and TRBJ1-4, with D possibly being TRBD1 (5 bases). CDR3 length equals 14 residues. V lost 2 bases, J lost 6 bases, and 13 bases lay in between. In germline, CDR1 is GTSNPN, CDR2 SVGIG (reference sequence). The CDR3 DNA reads TGTGCCTGGAGTCGTGGGCTAGGGGATGAAAAACTGTTTTTT. Translated: CAWSRGLGDEKLFF.

In this sample, this clone turned up once. The V call is TRBV9, the J call TRBJ1-2; D may be TRBD1 (5 bases). The V gene lost 0 bases and the J gene lost 7 bases, with 10 bases spanning the gap. Germline-derived CDR1 and CDR2 are SGDLS and YYNGEE. The CDR3 has 13 amino acids. CDR3 residues: CASSVGEGVGYTF. The CDR3 region has the DNA TGTGCCAGCAGCGTAGGGGAAGGGGTTGGCTACACCTTC. Supplemented by reference TRBV9 and TRBJ1-2, the full variable domain reads DSGVTQTPKHLITATGQRVTLRCSPRSGDLSVYWYQQSLDQGLQFLIQYYNGEERAKGNILERFSAQQFPDLHSELNLSSLELGDSALYFCASSVGEGVGYTFGSGTRLTVV.

The chain carries TRBV7-9 and TRBJ1-3, with 7 bases identical to TRBD1. The V and J ends lost 4 bases and 1 base, in that order; junction bases with no gene match: 4. The CDR3 consists of 15 residues. The V gene's germline CDR1 is SEHNR and CDR2 FQNEAQ (reference sequence). CDR3 region: CASSSDRASGNTIYF. The CDR3 bases are TGTGCCAGCAGCTCCGACAGGGCGTCTGGAAACACCATATATTTT.

The chain has TRBV6-6 and TRBJ2-5; 8 bases fit TRBD1. The CDR3 length is 15 residues. With V trimmed by 0 bases and J by 6 bases, 6 bases remained unmatched. In germline, CDR1 is MNHNY, CDR2 SVGAGI (reference sequence). In DNA, the CDR3 is TGTGCCAGCAGTTACTCGGGAACAGGGGGGCAGACCCAGTACTTC. The encoded protein is CASSYSGTGGQTQYF.

The CDR3 region is CASSPDRTMNTEAFF. CDR3 DNA: TGTGCCAGCTCACCCGACAGGACCATGAACACTGAAGCTTTCTTT. The rearrangement uses TRBV18 and TRBJ1-1, with D possibly matching TRBD1 (6 bases). The CDR3 totals 15 residues. Germline values: CDR1 KGHSH, CDR2 LQKENI. Trimming removed 3 bases at V and 0 bases at J, with 11 bases between.

This clone has just a few counts. The gene calls are TRBV5-4 and TRBJ1-4; the D is unclear. Trimming took 1 base from V and 2 from J, leaving 6 bases between them. Per germline, CDR1 SGHNT and CDR2 YYREEE (reference sequence). This CDR3 is built from 14 residues. CDR3 in DNA: TGTGCCAGCAGCTTGAACCCCACTAATGAAAAACTGTTTTTT. This sequence encodes CASSLNPTNEKLFF. The full variable domain, completed using reference TRBV5-4 and TRBJ1-4, is ETGVTQSPTHLIKTRGQQVTLRCSSQSGHNTVSWYQQALGQGPQFIFQYYREEENGRGNFPPRFSGLQFPNYSSELNVNALELDDSALYLCASSLNPTNEKLFFGSGTQLSVL.

This chain links TRBV2 with TRBJ2-5; TRBD2 agrees at 11 bases. J gave up 3 bases and V 7 bases, and 7 bases lay outside the gene matches. CDR1 and CDR2 from the germline V gene are SNHLY and FYNNEI. CDR3 length: 15 amino acids. CDR3 loop: CASKQNSGREETQYF. In DNA, the CDR3 is TGTGCCAGCAAACAGAATAGCGGGAGGGAAGAGACCCAGTACTTC.